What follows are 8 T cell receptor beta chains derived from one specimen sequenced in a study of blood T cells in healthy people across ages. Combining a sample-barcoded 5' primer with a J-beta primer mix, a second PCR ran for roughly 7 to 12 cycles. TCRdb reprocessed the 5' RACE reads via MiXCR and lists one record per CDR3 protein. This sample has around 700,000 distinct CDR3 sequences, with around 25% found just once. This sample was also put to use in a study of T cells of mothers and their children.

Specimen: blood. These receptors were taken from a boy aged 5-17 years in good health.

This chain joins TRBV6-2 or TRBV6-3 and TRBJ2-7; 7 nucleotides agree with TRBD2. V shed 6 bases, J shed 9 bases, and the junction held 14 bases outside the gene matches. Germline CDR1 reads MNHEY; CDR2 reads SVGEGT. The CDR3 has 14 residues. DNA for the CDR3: TGTGCCAGCAGCCTTTACCAGCGGGACCCAAGGCAGTACTTC. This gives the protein CASSLYQRDPRQYF.

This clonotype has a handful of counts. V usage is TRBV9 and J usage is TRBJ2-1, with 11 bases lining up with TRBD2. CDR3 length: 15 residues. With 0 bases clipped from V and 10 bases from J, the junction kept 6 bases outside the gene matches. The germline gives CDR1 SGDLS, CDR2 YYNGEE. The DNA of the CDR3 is TGTGCCAGCAGCGTAGATAGCGGGGGGGCAGGAGAGCAGTTCTTC. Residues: CASSVDSGGAGEQFF.

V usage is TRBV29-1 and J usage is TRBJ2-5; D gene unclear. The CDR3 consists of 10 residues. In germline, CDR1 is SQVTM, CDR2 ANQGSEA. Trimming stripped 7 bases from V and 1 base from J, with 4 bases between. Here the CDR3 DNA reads TGCAGCGGGTTCCAAGAGACCCAGTACTTC. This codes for CSGFQETQYF. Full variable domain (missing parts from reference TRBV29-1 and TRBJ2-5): SAVISQKPSRDICQRGTSLTIQCQVDSQVTMMFWYRQQPGQSLTLIATANQGSEATYESGFVIDKFPISRPNLTFSTLTVSNMSPEDSSIYLCSGFQETQYFGPGTRLLVL.

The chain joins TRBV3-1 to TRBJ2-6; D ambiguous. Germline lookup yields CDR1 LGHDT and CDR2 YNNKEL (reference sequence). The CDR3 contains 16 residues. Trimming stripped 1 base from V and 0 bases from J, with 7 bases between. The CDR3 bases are TGTGCCAGCAGCCAAGCTGGTCTCTCTGGGGCCAACGTCCTGACTTTC. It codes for CASSQAGLSGANVLTF.

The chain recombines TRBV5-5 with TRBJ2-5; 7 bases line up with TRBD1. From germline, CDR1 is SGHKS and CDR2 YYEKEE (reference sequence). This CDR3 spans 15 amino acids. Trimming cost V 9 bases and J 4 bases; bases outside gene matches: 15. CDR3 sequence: CATERKTGLGETQYF. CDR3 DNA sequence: TGTGCCACCGAGAGGAAGACAGGGTTAGGAGAGACCCAGTACTTC.

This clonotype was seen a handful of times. In nucleotides, the CDR3 is TGCGCCAGCAGCCAAGATCGTTCAAGTACCGGGGAGCTGTTTTTT. It is translated as CASSQDRSSTGELFF. The V call is TRBV4-3, the J call TRBJ2-2, with D hard to call. CDR1 and CDR2 (germline): LGHNA, YSLEER. This CDR3 comprises 15 residues. The V gene lost 0 bases and the J gene lost 5 bases, with 10 bases spanning the gap.

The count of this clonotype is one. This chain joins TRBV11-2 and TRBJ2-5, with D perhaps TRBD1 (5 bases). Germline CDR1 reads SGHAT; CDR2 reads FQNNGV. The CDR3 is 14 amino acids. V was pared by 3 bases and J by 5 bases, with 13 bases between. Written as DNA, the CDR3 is TGTGCCAGCAGCTTTGGACACCCCGGGGAGACCCAGTACTTC. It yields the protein CASSFGHPGETQYF. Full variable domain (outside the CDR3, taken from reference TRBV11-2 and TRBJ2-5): EAGVAQSPRYKIIEKRQSVAFWCNPISGHATLYWYQQILGQGPKLLIQFQNNGVVDDSQLPKDRFSAERLKGVDSTLKIQPAKLEDSAVYLCASSFGHPGETQYFGPGTRLLVL.

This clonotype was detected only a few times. For the CDR3, the DNA is TGTGCCAGCAAGAGTCCAGTCCCGGGGTCCTACAATGAGCAGTTCTTC. Protein sequence: CASKSPVPGSYNEQFF. The rearrangement uses TRBV28 and TRBJ2-1; weak D call: TRBD2 (5 bases). The CDR3 length is 16 residues. With 7 bases removed from V and 1 base from J, the gap between germline ends came to 17 bases. The germline V gene encodes CDR1 MDHEN and CDR2 SYDVKM. Filled out from reference TRBV28 and TRBJ2-1, the complete variable domain reads DVKVTQSSRYLVKRTGEKVFLECVQDMDHENMFWYRQDPGLGLRLIYFSYDVKMKEKGDIPEGYSVSREKKERFSLILESASTNQTSMYLCASKSPVPGSYNEQFFGPGTRLTVL.